Reported below is one T cell receptor beta chain. In germline, CDR1 is SEHNR, CDR2 FQNEAQ (reference sequence). The CDR3 consists of 15 residues. Method: immunoSEQ multiplex PCR; TCRdb's copy keeps in-frame clones and lacks some. The sample has about 210,000 clones, about 86% seen once. This record belongs to a study of blood T cell repertoires in COVID-19. This TCR derives from a woman aged 50 to 60 with acute COVID-19. Sequenced input: PBMCs or T cells enriched from blood (not recorded which). The V call is TRBV7-9, the J call TRBJ1-1; D is perhaps TRBD1 (5 bases). This CDR3 is CALGGRAVQSTEAFF. The CDR3 nucleotides are TGTGCTTTGGGCGGCAGGGCCGTTCAAAGCACTGAAGCTTTCTTT.